The 24 T cell receptor beta chains listed next were all sequenced from one sample in a study of preoperative IRX-2 immunotherapy in early breast cancer. The data were produced by immunoSEQ multiplex PCR, yet TCRdb's version contains in-frame clones alone and is incomplete. The sample includes 24,000 or so clones, around 90% seen only once; the top ten take over 25%. This sample's treatment: preoperative locoregional IRX-2 cytokine immunotherapy. Sequenced material: tumor tissue, taken after IRX-2 immunotherapy. The receptors stem from a human donor with breast cancer.

The chain combines TRBV4-2 with TRBJ1-2; tentatively, D is TRBD1 (6 bases). Germline V gene sequence: CDR1 LGHNA, CDR2 YNFKEQ. This CDR3 has 15 amino acids. Deletions cut 0 bases from V and 2 bases from J, with 10 bases between. The CDR3: CASSQDTGTNYGYTF. The CDR3 DNA reads as TGTGCCAGCAGCCAAGATACCGGGACAAACTATGGCTACACCTTC.

The chain recombines TRBV27 with TRBJ1-6; TRBD1 might be the D (6 bases). CDR1 is MNHEY, CDR2 SMNVEV, per germline (reference sequence). This CDR3 has 12 amino acids. V lost 7 bases and J lost 10, with 11 bases in between. The CDR3 bases are TGTGCCAGCACTTCAGGGGTCTCACCCCTCCACTTT. Residues: CASTSGVSPLHF.

CDR3 nucleotides: TGCGCCAGCAGCAAGGGCGTGGATAGCACAGATACGCAGTATTTT. Translation: CASSKGVDSTDTQYF. The chain recombines TRBV5-1 with TRBJ2-3; D remains unclear. The ends were cut back, 4 bases at V and 0 bases at J, with 12 bases in the middle. Germline CDR1 is SGHRS and CDR2 is YFSETQ. CDR3 size: 15 residues.

The chain joins TRBV10-3 to TRBJ1-5; no definite D call. V was pared by 6 bases and J by 6 bases, with 12 bases between. CDR3 length: 13 residues. Germline V CDR1 and CDR2: ENHRY, SYGVKD. CDR3 loop: CAISLDYGQPQHF. CDR3 bases: TGTGCCATCAGCCTAGATTACGGTCAGCCCCAGCATTTT.

This chain links TRBV7-8 with TRBJ2-1; 7 bases line up with TRBD2. The trim removed 5 bases at V and 2 bases at J, leaving 12 bases unmatched. Germline CDR1 is SGHVS and CDR2 is FQNEAQ. The CDR3 is made up of 17 amino acids. CDR3 bases: TGTGCCAGCAGCCCCTGGGGGGTGGGGGGGACCTACAATGAGCAGTTCTTC. This encodes CASSPWGVGGTYNEQFF.

This chain links TRBV18 with TRBJ2-1; 8 nucleotides agree with TRBD1. The CDR3 has 16 residues. The V gene end was trimmed by 2 bases and the J gene end by 7 bases; junction bases not matched to a gene: 10. Germline loops: CDR1 KGHSH, CDR2 LQKENI. The CDR3 spells CASSPRIGTGRNEQFF. DNA for the CDR3: TGTGCCAGCTCACCAAGAATTGGGACAGGAAGGAATGAGCAGTTCTTC.

This chain connects TRBV15 to TRBJ2-1; 9 bases align to TRBD2. The ends lost 1 base at V and 0 bases at J; junction bases unmatched: 7. The germline CDR1 and CDR2 sequences are LNHNV and YYDKDF (reference sequence). The CDR3 sequence is 18 residues long. The CDR3 nucleotides read TGTGCCACCAGCAGAGGACTAGCGGACAAGAGCTCCTACAATGAGCAGTTCTTC. Protein sequence: CATSRGLADKSSYNEQFF.

V is TRBV4-1 and J is TRBJ1-4, with no clear D. The V end was cut by 1 base, the J end by 0 bases, with 15 bases between. CDR3 size: 18 residues. Germline loops: CDR1 MGHRA, CDR2 YSYEKL. The CDR3, as DNA: TGCGCCAGCAGCCAAGCGTATGGGCCTCGGGCAACTAATGAAAAACTGTTTTTT. Translated, it gives CASSQAYGPRATNEKLFF.

The chain combines TRBV6-5 with TRBJ1-5, with D hard to call. Germline V gene data show CDR1 as MNHEY and CDR2 as SVGAGI. The V end was cut by 11 bases, the J end by 9 bases, with 11 bases between. The CDR3 covers 10 residues. The CDR3: CAAPRGPQHF. The CDR3 coding sequence is TGTGCCGCTCCCCGGGGGCCCCAGCATTTT.

CDR3 DNA sequence: TGTGCCGCTATACCGGGACAGGGGAAGACTGAAGCTTTCTTT. It encodes CAAIPGQGKTEAFF. The rearrangement joins TRBV6-1 to TRBJ1-1; 10 bases align to TRBD1. The CDR3 is made up of 14 amino acids. The germline CDR1 and CDR2 sequences are MNHNS and SASEGT. With V trimmed by 11 bases and J by 5 bases, 11 bases remained unmatched.

In its sample, this clone was seen once. The genes are TRBV10-1 and TRBJ1-2; unclear D gene. V lost 0 bases and J 4 bases, leaving 9 bases between the germline ends. The CDR3 contains 14 residues. Germline CDR1 is WNHNN and CDR2 is SYGVQD (reference sequence). CDR3 nucleotides: TGCGCCAGCAGTGAGTCGTCAGGCCCCTATGGCTACACCTTC. Its protein product is CASSESSGPYGYTF.

This chain connects TRBV18 to TRBJ1-4; weak D call: TRBD1 (5 bases). V was clipped by 0 bases and J by 5 bases, with 13 bases between them. The CDR3 is 16 residues long. Per the germline V gene, CDR1 is KGHSH and CDR2 is LQKENI. The CDR3 protein is CASSPPSGTANEKLFF. CDR3 coding DNA: TGTGCCAGCTCACCACCGTCCGGGACGGCGAATGAAAAACTGTTTTTT.

The chain has TRBV6-5 and TRBJ1-4, with D unclear. CDR3 size: 14 residues. CDR1 MNHEY and CDR2 SVGAGI come from the germline V gene. Trimming left V 0 bases short and J 4 bases short, with 6 bases between. CDR3 in DNA: TGTGCCAGCAGTTACTCGGGCAGTAATGAAAAACTGTTTTTT. Translating gives CASSYSGSNEKLFF.

The V call is TRBV19, the J call TRBJ2-3; D not certain. The germline V gene has CDR1 LNHDA and CDR2 SQIVND (reference sequence). Trimming took 3 bases from V and 4 from J, leaving 14 bases between them. CDR3 length equals 15 residues. CDR3 coding DNA: TGTGCCAGTAGTATTCCCGCACAGAACCCAGATACGCAGTATTTT. Its translation: CASSIPAQNPDTQYF.

The chain carries TRBV2 and TRBJ2-3; D gene unclear. The germline V gene has CDR1 SNHLY and CDR2 FYNNEI. Trimming shortened V by 1 base and J by 2 bases, and 4 bases separated the two germline ends. The CDR3 loop spans 13 amino acids. CDR3 DNA sequence: TGTGCCAGCAGTGAAGGGGCCACAGATACGCAGTATTTT. It codes for CASSEGATDTQYF.

The rearrangement uses TRBV2 and TRBJ2-1; TRBD2 agrees at 15 bases. Losses at the gene ends were 6 bases for V and 1 base for J; bases not matched to a gene: 7. Germline V gene sequence: CDR1 SNHLY, CDR2 FYNNEI. The CDR3 has 18 residues. CDR3 in amino acids: CASSPGLAGGASYNEQFF. CDR3 nucleotide sequence: TGTGCCAGCAGCCCCGGACTAGCGGGGGGGGCATCCTACAATGAGCAGTTCTTC.

J is TRBJ1-2 and V is TRBV9, with D unclear. The CDR3 contains 13 residues. The V and J ends lost 3 bases and 2 bases respectively, with 8 bases between them. Germline-derived CDR1 and CDR2 are SGDLS and YYNGEE. The CDR3 DNA follows: TGTGCCAGCAGCGCAGACGGAAACTATGGCTACACCTTC. Residues: CASSADGNYGYTF.

The chain couples TRBV10-3 to TRBJ1-6, with D hard to call. V dropped 9 bases and J dropped 7 bases, with 13 bases sitting between them. Germline V gene sequence: CDR1 ENHRY, CDR2 SYGVKD. This CDR3 has 13 residues. The CDR3 protein is CAMGAGYNSPLHF. The CDR3, as DNA: TGTGCCATGGGAGCAGGTTACAATTCACCCCTCCACTTT.

The rearrangement uses TRBV6-5 and TRBJ2-3; D remains ambiguous. Trimming took 0 bases from V and 3 from J, leaving 10 bases between them. Germline loops: CDR1 MNHEY, CDR2 SVGAGI. The CDR3 sequence is 15 residues long. The CDR3 region has the DNA TGTGCCAGCAGTTACTCGAGAACACAGACAGATACGCAGTATTTT. It yields the protein CASSYSRTQTDTQYF.

This clone was seen a few times. This chain connects TRBV5-1 to TRBJ2-5; D tentatively reads TRBD1 or TRBD2 (6 bases each). V shed 2 bases and J shed 2 bases, with 10 bases lying between them. Germline V gene sequence: CDR1 SGHRS, CDR2 YFSETQ. This CDR3 has 14 residues. The CDR3 DNA follows: TGCGCCAGCAGCTTACAGGGAGGTCAAGAGACCCAGTACTTC. It encodes CASSLQGGQETQYF.

The chain links TRBV5-1 to TRBJ2-5; D gene ambiguous. Germline V CDR1 and CDR2: SGHRS, YFSETQ. V lost 7 bases, J lost 0 bases, and 4 bases lay in between. The CDR3 is made up of 11 amino acids. This chain's CDR3 is CASAYQETQYF. CDR3 nucleotides: TGCGCCAGCGCGTACCAAGAGACCCAGTACTTC.

The sample holds one count of this clone. This rearrangement joins TRBV6-6 to TRBJ1-2; D is unclear. Germline CDR1 reads MNHNY; CDR2 reads SVGAGI (reference sequence). Trimming stripped 7 bases from V and 3 bases from J, with 15 bases between. The CDR3 consists of 14 residues. The DNA for the CDR3 is TGTGCCAGCACCCACCAGGCAGGCGACTATGGCTACACCTTC. This gives the protein CASTHQAGDYGYTF.

The chain employs TRBV4-1 and TRBJ1-2; 8 positions agree with TRBD1. The junction had 5 bases not matched to a gene; V was cut back by 0 bases and J by 8 bases. The CDR3 has 14 residues. Germline lookup yields CDR1 MGHRA and CDR2 YSYEKL. CDR3 DNA: TGCGCCAGCAGCCAAGATCCCGCAGGGGGCGGCTACACCTTC. This sequence encodes CASSQDPAGGGYTF.

The V and J genes are TRBV5-1 and TRBJ2-1; 13 bases align to TRBD2. Germline V CDR1 and CDR2: SGHRS, YFSETQ. The trim removed 4 bases at V and 4 bases at J, leaving 5 bases unmatched. The CDR3 length is 16 residues. CDR3 sequence (DNA): TGCGCCAGCAGCCCCCGGACTAGCGGGGGTTACAATGAGCAGTTCTTC. Translating it yields CASSPRTSGGYNEQFF.